The text below deals with one T cell receptor beta chain. What this receptor recognizes is not known. No quality values exist for individual bases; no much larger clone is one base distant. This sample is drawn from a study of T cell responses to AZD1222 COVID-19 vaccine listed by TCRdb under 2021. Some background on the complete study: Because spike-specific TCR depth and breadth did not differ between the two schedules, AZD1222 recipients who got a second dose at roughly 4 weeks were pooled with those who got a second dose at roughly 12 weeks. Trial participants were enrolled into age subgroups of 18-55, 56-69 and 70-plus years, which contained about 150, 28 and 57 TCR-sequenced participants, respectively. A total of around 240 trial participants underwent TCR sequencing, of whom nearly 210 had received two doses of AZD1222 and approximately 26 had received two doses of the MenACWY control vaccine. Study-wide findings and limitations: Reportedly, almost half of the unique spike-specific TCRs recognized epitopes lying outside the regions that are mutated in the B.1.351 and B.1.1.7 variants. Vaccine-associated CD4 TCRs spanned the whole spike protein, with dominant responses in regions 160-218 and 743-854. Because no day 14 peak-response samples were available, repertoires were characterized only after the peak T cell response. A significant rise in spike-specific TCR breadth and depth was observed after two AZD1222 doses relative to day 0 and relative to MenACWY recipients. Participants were mostly white British, with more females than males. The authors suggested clonal diversity may have been underestimated. In the small 56-69-year group, the increase in depth fell short of significance, most likely because of low power. Conclusions about previously exposed vaccinees are limited because only six or seven AZD1222 recipients were SARS-CoV-2 seropositive at baseline.

Reading the germline V gene (reference sequence) gives CDR1 SEHNR and CDR2 FQNEAQ. Taken from cysteine to phenylalanine, the CDR3 has 16 residues. Only CDR3 DNA is held: 48 bases, read in frame from base 1. Ends trimmed: V by 5 bases, J by 3 bases; bases unmatched to a gene: 10. The time point label corresponds to: baseline before first vaccination. Samples from vaccinated people were obtained from the UK trials COV001 and COV002, which included a single-blind randomized controlled phase 2/3 trial of AZD1222 (ChAdOx1 nCoV-19) in healthy adults. For TCRbeta chain sequencing, PBMC samples from trial participants were taken at day 0 and at day 28 after the second dose. The CDR3 regions of human TCRbeta chains were analyzed by immunosequencing. The authors' pipeline ran thus. Repertoire TCRs were checked for matches against a reference library of SARS-CoV-2-specific TCRs that had been generated using the MIRA antigen-specificity platform. Breadth meant the fraction of unique TCRs that were SARS-CoV-2-associated, whereas depth meant the fraction of total T cells that were SARS-CoV-2-associated. Using the MIRA data, every spike-specific TCR was mapped to the spike region that the TCR reacted to and assigned to either a CD4 or a CD8 class. Log10-transformed breadth and depth values were compared by one-way ANOVA with Sidak's multiple comparisons tests. The table comes from immuneACCESS by way of TCRdb, which keeps in-frame sequences with V and J called. Part of the clones is missing from these tables; in studies checked, under half for an unresolved V gene and the rest for unknown reasons. That table is the source of V, J and clone size, and D and trimming were worked out from the DNA. This sample is represented by 120,000 or so clones; about nine tenths of them were singletons. The top ten clones comprise 4% to 4.5% of the sample.

Recombination linked TRBV7-9 to TRBJ1-1, with 9 bases in between that match TRBD1. This clonotype originated in an adult in good health. Sequenced here: peripheral blood, sampled on day 0 of AZD1222 vaccination. In nucleotides, the sequence is TGTGCCAGCAGCCCCGGGACAGGGAGCGGGGACACTGAAGCTTTCTTT. This is translated as CASSPGTGSGDTEAFF.